This record looks at one T cell receptor beta chain sequence and its context. The CDR3 length is 16 residues. V lost 6 bases to trimming and J lost 1 base; unmatched junction nucleotides: 9. CDR1 SGHRS and CDR2 YFSETQ come from the germline V gene. This entry comes from a study of OX40 agonist ivuxolimab in advanced cancers. Turning to the study itself: Three patients showed partial responses: one hepatocellular carcinoma and two cutaneous melanoma cases.

Libraries were prepared by immunoSEQ multiplex PCR; TCRdb keeps only in-frame clonotypes and omits some of them. The sample carries about 68,000 clones, 85% to 90% recorded once. The receptor's source is an adult with an advanced solid tumor such as melanoma, head and neck, liver or kidney cancer. The input for sequencing was CD4+ or CD8+ T cells sorted from blood, taken in a trial of the OX40 agonist ivuxolimab. This chain connects TRBV5-1 to TRBJ1-2; 10 nucleotides align to TRBD1. This CDR3 is CASTPGQGPLNYGYTF. CDR3 nucleotides: TGCGCCAGCACCCCGGGACAGGGGCCTCTTAACTATGGCTACACCTTC.